Presented here are 3 T cell receptor beta chains from one specimen sequenced in a study of blood T cell repertoires in COVID-19. Only in-frame clones appear in the TCRdb table, and some are missing; sequencing was by immunoSEQ multiplex PCR. The sample lists tens of thousands of clones; about 84% were seen once. Material: peripheral blood. These receptors were collected from a woman in her sixties or seventies with acute or convalescent COVID-19.

Remarks on this clone: An end of the junction differs from the germline gene, which may be a read error. The chain joins TRBV3-1 (or the pseudogene TRBV3-2) to TRBJ1-1; 8 bases line up with TRBD1. CDR1 is LGHDT, CDR2 YNNKEL, per germline (reference sequence). This CDR3 contains 14 residues. In DNA form, the CDR3 reads TGTGCCAGCAGCGAAGAAACAGGGGGCACTGAAGCTTTCTTT. Translated: CASSEETGGTEAFF.

The gene calls are TRBV9 and TRBJ2-2; a weak D match, TRBD1 (6 bases). This CDR3 contains 15 residues. Germline CDR1 and CDR2: SGDLS and YYNGEE. V shed 2 bases and J shed 1 base, with 9 bases lying between them. CDR3 loop: CASSVGQRNTGELFF. The CDR3 DNA is TGTGCCAGCAGCGTCGGACAGAGGAACACCGGGGAGCTGTTTTTT.

This clone has a handful of counts. The chain has TRBV19 and TRBJ1-5; D may be TRBD1 (6 bases). CDR1 and CDR2 (germline): LNHDA, SQIVND (reference sequence). The CDR3 sequence is 16 residues long. V lost 1 base, J lost 4 bases, and 14 bases lay in between. The CDR3 DNA sequence: TGTGCCAGTAGTATAGTCTGGACAGCGGATAATCAGCCCCAGCATTTT. It specifies CASSIVWTADNQPQHF.